This T cell receptor (beta chain) was recovered during a study of blood T cell repertoires in COVID-19. At the level of the study: COVID-19 samples, acute and convalescent, were from the United States, Italy and Spain.

The CDR3 has 13 amino acids. V was clipped by 1 base and J by 7 bases, with 12 bases between them. Germline V gene sequence: CDR1 SQVTM, CDR2 ANQGSEA. Sequencing was performed with immunoSEQ multiplex PCR; in TCRdb, only in-frame clones are kept and a portion is missing. The sample has 150,000 to 160,000 clones; 70% to 85% are singletons. V and J are TRBV29-1 and TRBJ2-3; no reliable D call. Sequencing was done on a sample of peripheral blood. The sequence derives from a woman aged 45-60 years with acute or convalescent COVID-19. The CDR3, as DNA: TGCAGCGTTGAAGGTCAGGCCTTTAATACGCAGTATTTT. Encoded protein: CSVEGQAFNTQYF.